A selection of T cell receptor beta chains follows, all from one sample in a study of technical replicates of blood from a few donors. Using immunoSEQ multiplex PCR, the repertoire was profiled, and TCRdb retains in-frame clones only, with some absent. This sample has 11,000 to 15,000 clones, with 84% found just once. Specimen: PBMCs. The receptor set was obtained from a human donor in good health. Both conserved end residues are part of each CDR3. D genes are given only for firm matches. Expanded clones are given a class, and other clones once, few, many or no size at all.

d_call: -; clone_size: -; j_call: TRBJ1-5; v_call: TRBV30; cdr3_aa: CAWSGQDNQPQHF; cdr3_nt: TGTGCCTGGAGTGGACAGGACAATCAGCCCCAGCATTTT
d_call: -; clone_size: -; j_call: TRBJ2-6; v_call: TRBV6-5; cdr3_aa: CASSYLGGANVLTF; cdr3_nt: TGTGCCAGCAGTTACCTTGGCGGGGCCAACGTCCTGACTTTC
d_call: -; clone_size: -; j_call: TRBJ1-1; v_call: TRBV4-2; cdr3_aa: CASSQGAQPGSITEAFF; cdr3_nt: TGTGCCAGCAGCCAAGGGGCCCAGCCAGGGTCTATCACTGAAGCTTTCTTT
d_call: TRBD2; clone_size: -; j_call: TRBJ2-3; v_call: TRBV11-3; cdr3_aa: CASSFGGSYDTSTDTQYF; cdr3_nt: TGTGCCAGCAGCTTCGGCGGGAGCTACGACACTAGCACAGATACGCAGTATTTT
d_call: -; clone_size: -; j_call: TRBJ2-5; v_call: TRBV2; cdr3_aa: CASSEVWGDSSRGETQYF; cdr3_nt: TGTGCCAGCAGTGAAGTGTGGGGGGACTCGAGTCGTGGGGAGACCCAGTACTTC
d_call: TRBD1; clone_size: -; j_call: TRBJ2-7; v_call: TRBV19; cdr3_aa: CASSILSTGDAQYF; cdr3_nt: TGTGCCAGTAGTATCCTTTCGACAGGGGATGCGCAGTACTTC
d_call: -; clone_size: -; j_call: TRBJ2-1; v_call: TRBV7-9; cdr3_aa: CASSPDSDEQFF; cdr3_nt: TGTGCCAGCAGCCCCGACAGTGATGAGCAGTTCTTC
d_call: TRBD1; clone_size: -; j_call: TRBJ1-2; v_call: TRBV28; cdr3_aa: CASSLGQGTINYGYTF; cdr3_nt: TGTGCCAGCAGTTTAGGACAGGGGACGATTAACTATGGCTACACCTTC
d_call: -; clone_size: -; j_call: TRBJ2-3; v_call: TRBV12-2; cdr3_aa: CASRFLGFTDTQYF; cdr3_nt: TGTGCAAGTCGCTTCTTGGGCTTTACAGATACGCAGTATTTT
d_call: -; clone_size: -; j_call: TRBJ2-7; v_call: TRBV27; cdr3_aa: CASSLKVRGEQYF; cdr3_nt: TGTGCCAGCAGTTTAAAGGTGCGGGGCGAGCAGTACTTC
d_call: TRBD1; clone_size: -; j_call: TRBJ1-5; v_call: TRBV28; cdr3_aa: CASSEPQGVYNQPQHF; cdr3_nt: TGTGCCAGCAGCGAACCCCAGGGGGTGTACAATCAGCCCCAGCATTTT
d_call: TRBD2; clone_size: -; j_call: TRBJ2-1; v_call: TRBV18; cdr3_aa: CASSPKQGLAGLNEQFF; cdr3_nt: TGTGCCAGCTCACCAAAGCAGGGACTAGCGGGATTGAATGAGCAGTTCTTC
d_call: -; clone_size: once; j_call: TRBJ2-7; v_call: TRBV18; cdr3_aa: CASSPRGRGSSYEQYF; cdr3_nt: TGTGCCAGCTCACCCCGGGGAAGGGGGTCCTCCTACGAGCAGTACTTC
d_call: TRBD1; clone_size: once; j_call: TRBJ1-5; v_call: TRBV28; cdr3_aa: CASSRDRIKKGNSNQPQHF; cdr3_nt: TGTGCCAGCAGTAGGGACAGAATCAAGAAAGGGAATAGCAATCAGCCCCAGCATTTT
d_call: -; clone_size: -; j_call: TRBJ2-1; v_call: TRBV28; cdr3_aa: CASSPMGSSYNEQFF; cdr3_nt: TGTGCCAGCAGTCCCATGGGCAGCTCCTACAATGAGCAGTTCTTC
d_call: -; clone_size: -; j_call: TRBJ2-3; v_call: TRBV20-1; cdr3_aa: CSAVSTDTQYF; cdr3_nt: TGCAGTGCTGTATCCACAGATACGCAGTATTTT
d_call: -; clone_size: few; j_call: TRBJ1-5; v_call: TRBV6-5; cdr3_aa: CASSSLYSNQPQHF; cdr3_nt: TGTGCCAGCAGTTCACTTTATAGCAATCAGCCCCAGCATTTT